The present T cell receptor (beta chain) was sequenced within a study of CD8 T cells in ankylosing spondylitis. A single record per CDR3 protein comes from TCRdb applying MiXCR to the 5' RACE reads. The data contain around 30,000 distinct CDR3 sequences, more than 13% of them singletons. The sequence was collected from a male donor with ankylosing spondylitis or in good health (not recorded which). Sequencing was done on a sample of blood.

The CDR3 sequence is CAIKVGPRHNEQFF. CDR3 DNA: TGTGCCATCAAGGTAGGGCCCAGGCACAATGAGCAGTTCTTC. V and J are TRBV10-3 and TRBJ2-1; D ambiguous. The CDR3 is 14 residues long. In germline, CDR1 is ENHRY, CDR2 SYGVKD. Trimming shortened V by 7 bases and J by 5 bases, and 15 bases separated the two germline ends.